Following are 30 T cell receptor beta chains from one sample sequenced in a study of T cell repertoires in cytomegalovirus infection. These TCRs are of unknown antigen specificity. TCRdb reprocessed the reads with MiXCR, giving one entry per CDR3 protein. The sample carries roughly 350,000 distinct CDR3 sequences, roughly a third recorded once. Specimen: cultured PBMCs, collected from culture after CMV antigen stimulation. These receptors came from a human donor in good health (CMV status not recorded). Some clones in this sample may be carry-over from other donors' samples.

This clonotype was detected once. The J gene is TRBJ2-5, the V gene TRBV27, with D perhaps matching TRBD1 (5 bases). Trimming stripped 5 bases from V and 1 base from J, with 11 bases between. This CDR3 is 14 amino acids long. Per the germline V gene, CDR1 is MNHEY and CDR2 is SMNVEV (reference sequence). CDR3 protein: CASSRKGFQETQYF. The CDR3 DNA sequence: TGTGCCAGCAGTCGAAAGGGGTTCCAAGAGACCCAGTACTTC.

This clonotype was detected only a few times. The chain joins TRBV6-2 or TRBV6-3 to TRBJ2-1, with a possible D match to TRBD2 (6 bases). The CDR3 extends over 12 amino acids. Germline V gene lookup returns CDR1 MNHEY and CDR2 SVGEGT. The V gene lost 6 bases and the J gene lost 8 bases, with 11 bases spanning the gap. The CDR3 protein is CASSLANHEQFF. CDR3 nucleotide sequence: TGTGCCAGCAGCCTAGCGAATCATGAGCAGTTCTTC.

This clonotype was detected once. The chain has TRBV6-6 and TRBJ1-1; D not certain. CDR1 and CDR2 (germline): MNHNY, SVGAGI (reference sequence). This CDR3 comprises 12 residues. V lost 6 bases, J lost 2 bases, and 7 bases lay in between. The CDR3 region is CASRHFNTEAFF. The DNA of the CDR3 is TGTGCCAGCAGACACTTCAACACTGAAGCTTTCTTT.

A remark on this clonotype: A read error may be the cause here, since a much bigger clone is one base away. This chain connects TRBV7-6 to TRBJ2-1; no definite D call. Per germline, CDR1 SGHVS and CDR2 FNYEAQ. The CDR3 is 16 residues long. CDR3 sequence reads: CAGSLNSRSPTNEQFF. In DNA, the CDR3 is TGTGCCGGCAGCTTAAATTCGCGCTCCCCGACAAATGAGCAGTTCTTC.

The V gene is TRBV12-3 or TRBV12-4, the J gene TRBJ2-1; 12 nucleotides line up with TRBD2. This CDR3 is built from 16 residues. The V gene end was trimmed by 5 bases and the J gene end by 7 bases; junction bases not matched to a gene: 9. CDR3 sequence: CASSAPGLAGYNEQFF. As DNA, the CDR3 is TGTGCCAGCAGTGCCCCCGGACTAGCGGGATATAATGAGCAGTTCTTC.

V and J are TRBV4-2 and TRBJ1-5; 10 bases align to TRBD1. V lost 0 bases and J lost 3; bases outside the gene matches: 11. Germline CDR1 and CDR2: LGHNA and YNFKEQ. The CDR3 consists of 19 residues. The CDR3 loop is CASSQEVLGQGVLNQPQHF. As DNA, the CDR3 is TGTGCCAGCAGCCAAGAAGTTTTAGGACAGGGGGTTCTCAATCAGCCCCAGCATTTT.

This chain joins TRBV5-1 and TRBJ2-3; 7 bases agree with TRBD2. V lost 3 bases to trimming and J lost 1 base; unmatched junction nucleotides: 5. From germline, CDR1 is SGHRS and CDR2 YFSETQ. This CDR3 has 15 residues. CDR3 bases: TGCGCCAGCAGCTCCTCTAGCGGAGGCACAGATACGCAGTATTTT. It specifies CASSSSSGGTDTQYF. Full variable domain (missing parts from reference TRBV5-1 and TRBJ2-3): KAGVTQTPRYLIKTRGQQVTLSCSPISGHRSVSWYQQTPGQGLQFLFEYFSETQRNKGNFPGRFSGRQFSNSRSEMNVSTLELGDSALYLCASSSSSGGTDTQYFGPGTRLTVL.

The V gene is TRBV12-5, the J gene TRBJ2-5; 12 bases match TRBD2. Germline V CDR1 and CDR2: LGHNT, FRNRAP. The CDR3 is 18 residues long. Trimming at V came to 2 bases and at J to 2 bases, leaving 9 bases not matched to a gene. This chain's CDR3 is CASGLSKTSGSTQETQYF. CDR3 nucleotides: TGTGCTAGTGGTTTGTCCAAGACTAGCGGGAGTACACAAGAGACCCAGTACTTC. Based on the CDR3 plus reference TRBV12-5 and TRBJ2-5, the full variable domain is DARVTQTPRHKVTEMGQEVTMRCQPILGHNTVFWYRQTMMQGLELLAYFRNRAPLDDSGMPKDRFSAEMPDATLATLKIQPSEPRDSAVYFCASGLSKTSGSTQETQYFGPGTRLLVL.

J is TRBJ1-2 and V is TRBV19; TRBD1 matches 11 bases. The V segment lost 5 bases and the J segment 2 bases; nucleotides outside the gene matches: 10. CDR1 is LNHDA, CDR2 SQIVND, per germline (reference sequence). There are 17 residues in the CDR3. In nucleotides, the CDR3 is TGTGCCAGTAGTGTCGGACAGGGGGCGAAAAACAACTATGGCTACACCTTC. It yields the protein CASSVGQGAKNNYGYTF.

This clonotype was observed a few times. V and J are TRBV4-1 and TRBJ2-2; D gene ambiguous. The CDR3 has 13 residues. Trimming stripped 1 base from V and 7 bases from J, with 7 bases between. CDR1 and CDR2 (germline): MGHRA, YSYEKL. In DNA form, the CDR3 reads TGCGCCAGCAGCCAAGCCCTTTTCGGGGAGCTGTTTTTT. Its translation: CASSQALFGELFF.

This clonotype was found a few times. The gene calls are TRBV28 and TRBJ2-1; weak D call: TRBD2 (7 bases). CDR1 and CDR2 from the germline V gene are MDHEN and SYDVKM. The germline V and J ends were trimmed by 5 bases and 5 bases, with 19 bases remaining between them. CDR3 size: 16 residues. The CDR3 sequence: CASSGRGPDVNNEQFF. The CDR3 region has the DNA TGTGCCAGCAGTGGGCGGGGGCCGGACGTTAACAATGAGCAGTTCTTC.

This clonotype was found many times. The chain joins TRBV7-2 to TRBJ2-1; 9 positions match TRBD2. In germline, CDR1 is SGHTA, CDR2 FQGNSA. V was clipped by 1 base and J by 10 bases; unmatched bases: 8. This CDR3 is 15 amino acids long. As DNA, the CDR3 is TGTGCCAGCAGCTTAGGGCTAGCGGGATGGGGGGAGCAGTTCTTC. The encoded protein is CASSLGLAGWGEQFF. Using reference TRBV7-2 and TRBJ2-1 for the parts outside the CDR3, the full variable domain is GAGVSQSPSNKVTEKGKDVELRCDPISGHTALYWYRQSLGQGLEFLIYFQGNSAPDKSGLPSDRFSAERTGGSVSTLTIQRTQQEDSAVYLCASSLGLAGWGEQFFGPGTRLTVL.

This clonotype was seen more than once but under ten times. The rearrangement joins TRBV7-2 to TRBJ1-5; unclear D gene. The CDR3 spans 14 residues. Trimming shortened V by 5 bases and J by 4 bases, and 12 bases separated the two germline ends. Germline V gene data show CDR1 as SGHTA and CDR2 as FQGNSA. The CDR3 here is CASSPLHLNQPQHF. The DNA for the CDR3 is TGTGCCAGCAGCCCACTCCATCTGAATCAGCCCCAGCATTTT.

The chain joins TRBV4-3 to TRBJ2-2, with TRBD2 as a possible D gene (6 bases). V lost 2 bases and J 3 bases, leaving 7 bases between the germline ends. This CDR3 is built from 14 residues. From germline, CDR1 is LGHNA and CDR2 YSLEER. The CDR3 loop is CASSQRLDTGELFF. CDR3 nucleotide sequence: TGCGCCAGCAGCCAAAGACTAGACACCGGGGAGCTGTTTTTT.

This chain links TRBV12-3 or TRBV12-4 with TRBJ1-6, with D hard to call. Trimming pared 6 bases from V and 6 bases from J, leaving 15 bases between. This CDR3 contains 15 residues. The CDR3 nucleotides are TGTGCCAGCAGGCTAGAACAGCTTCCTAATTCACCCCTCCACTTT. The encoded protein is CASRLEQLPNSPLHF.

This chain connects TRBV20-1 to TRBJ2-3, with TRBD2 identical over 8 bases. The trim removed 3 bases at V and 0 bases at J, leaving 5 bases unmatched. This CDR3 has 15 residues. Germline V CDR1 and CDR2: DFQATT, SNEGSKA (reference sequence). CDR3 in amino acids: CSARWTSRSTDTQYF. CDR3 nucleotide sequence: TGCAGTGCTAGGTGGACTAGCAGAAGCACAGATACGCAGTATTTT.

The chain links TRBV7-2 to TRBJ2-3; 11 positions match TRBD2. The CDR3 is 15 residues long. V dropped 4 bases and J dropped 4; count of bases not matched to a gene: 4. Germline V gene lookup returns CDR1 SGHTA and CDR2 FQGNSA. CDR3: CASSSRLAGSDTQYF. CDR3 bases: TGTGCCAGCAGCTCCAGACTAGCGGGATCAGATACGCAGTATTTT.

A few counts support this clonotype. The genes are TRBV2 and TRBJ2-4; the D gene is possibly TRBD2 (7 bases). The germline V gene encodes CDR1 SNHLY and CDR2 FYNNEI. The germline V and J ends were trimmed by 2 bases and 6 bases, with 14 bases remaining between them. This CDR3 spans 15 amino acids. In nucleotides, the CDR3 is TGTGCCAGCAGTGAAAGGGGGGAGGGGCTAAACATTCAGTACTTC. This gives the protein CASSERGEGLNIQYF.

There are a few counts of this clonotype. The chain joins TRBV7-9 to TRBJ1-2; D is perhaps TRBD1 (5 bases). The germline V gene encodes CDR1 SEHNR and CDR2 FQNEAQ (reference sequence). The CDR3 is 14 amino acids. Trimming shortened V by 1 base and J by 4 bases, and 10 bases separated the two germline ends. The CDR3 loop is CASSLGTGLYGYTF. The DNA for the CDR3 is TGTGCCAGCAGCTTAGGTACAGGACTCTATGGCTACACCTTC. Full variable domain (missing parts from reference TRBV7-9 and TRBJ1-2): DTGVSQNPRHKITKRGQNVTFRCDPISEHNRLYWYRQTLGQGPEFLTYFQNEAQLEKSRLLSDRFSAERPKGSFSTLEIQRTEQGDSAMYLCASSLGTGLYGYTFGSGTRLTVV.

The CDR3 loop reads CASSSGTRRGETQYF. DNA for the CDR3: TGTGCCAGCAGCAGTGGGACTAGGCGTGGGGAGACCCAGTACTTC. The chain couples TRBV7-8 to TRBJ2-5; 8 positions match TRBD2. V lost 5 bases and J lost 5; bases outside the gene matches: 10. CDR1 is SGHVS, CDR2 FQNEAQ, per germline. The CDR3 consists of 15 residues.

This rearrangement joins TRBV7-9 to TRBJ1-2; TRBD1 might be the D (6 bases). Germline V gene sequence: CDR1 SEHNR, CDR2 FQNEAQ (reference sequence). V was cut by 2 bases and J by 4 bases, with 14 bases left in between. This CDR3 has 15 amino acids. In DNA form, the CDR3 reads TGTGCCAGCAGCTTATCTTCGGGGGGGGCCTATGGCTACACCTTC. This codes for CASSLSSGGAYGYTF.

The sample holds a few counts of this clonotype. The rearrangement links TRBV19 to TRBJ1-2; D might be TRBD1 (5 bases). There are 15 residues in the CDR3. Germline V gene lookup returns CDR1 LNHDA and CDR2 SQIVND (reference sequence). V was cut by 1 base and J by 4 bases, with 13 bases left in between. The chain's CDR3 is CASSIGAGTLYGYTF. In DNA, the CDR3 is TGTGCCAGTAGTATAGGGGCAGGGACCCTCTATGGCTACACCTTC. Supplemented by reference TRBV19 and TRBJ1-2, the full variable domain reads DGGITQSPKYLFRKEGQNVTLSCEQNLNHDAMYWYRQDPGQGLRLIYYSQIVNDFQKGDIAEGYSVSREKKESFPLTVTSAQKNPTAFYLCASSIGAGTLYGYTFGSGTRLTVV.

This chain links TRBV19 with TRBJ2-3; 10 bases agree with TRBD2. The CDR3 has 14 residues. With V trimmed by 9 bases and J by 5 bases, 8 bases remained unmatched. Germline assignment: CDR1 LNHDA and CDR2 SQIVND (reference sequence). The CDR3 loop is CASRRLAGIDTQYF. The DNA for the CDR3 is TGTGCCAGCCGGAGACTAGCGGGTATAGATACGCAGTATTTT.

The rearrangement links TRBV6-1 to TRBJ2-7; D perhaps matches TRBD1 (7 bases). The CDR3 has 15 amino acids. V dropped 6 bases and J dropped 1 base, with 16 bases sitting between them. Germline values: CDR1 MNHNS, CDR2 SASEGT. The DNA of the CDR3 is TGTGCCAGCAGCCCCAGGGGGGTTTTATCCTACGAGCAGTACGTC. The encoded protein is CASSPRGVLSYEQYV.

V gene TRBV29-1 combines with J gene TRBJ2-2; no clear D gene. The CDR3 is 12 residues long. With 8 bases removed from V and 6 bases from J, the gap between germline ends came to 13 bases. Per germline, CDR1 SQVTM and CDR2 ANQGSEA. DNA of the CDR3: TGCAGCTCCGTAAATCCCCCCGGGGAGCTGTTTTTT. It specifies CSSVNPPGELFF.

This clonotype was seen just once. The genes are TRBV12-3 or TRBV12-4 and TRBJ2-3; D gene ambiguous. The V end lost 6 bases, the J end lost 4 bases, and 14 bases lay between the germline ends. This CDR3 spans 14 amino acids. The CDR3 loop is CASSPPQAPDTQYF. The CDR3 bases are TGTGCCAGCAGCCCCCCCCAGGCCCCAGATACGCAGTATTTT.

This clonotype was recorded a few times. V and J are TRBV27 and TRBJ1-1; tentative D call: TRBD1 (5 bases). Germline CDR1 MNHEY, CDR2 SMNVEV (reference sequence). Trimming stripped 2 bases from V and 3 bases from J, with 10 bases between. The CDR3 contains 14 residues. The CDR3 coding sequence is TGTGCCAGCAGTTTAACCGACAGTTACACTGAAGCTTTCTTT. It yields the protein CASSLTDSYTEAFF.

This clonotype turned up a few times. This chain uses TRBV7-9 with TRBJ2-3, with TRBD2 matching 11 bases. The CDR3 contains 16 residues. Per germline, CDR1 SEHNR and CDR2 FQNEAQ (reference sequence). Trimming at V came to 3 bases and at J to 4 bases, leaving 6 bases not matched to a gene. The CDR3 protein is CASSFMIAGGSDTQYF. The CDR3 nucleotides are TGTGCCAGCAGCTTCATGATAGCGGGAGGGTCAGATACGCAGTATTTT.

The genes are TRBV27 and TRBJ1-2; TRBD1 agrees at 8 bases. Germline CDR1 reads MNHEY; CDR2 reads SMNVEV (reference sequence). There are 15 residues in the CDR3. With 5 bases clipped from V and 4 bases from J, the junction kept 9 bases outside the gene matches. The CDR3 is CASSPGQGVFYGYTF. The CDR3 DNA sequence: TGTGCCAGCAGTCCCGGACAGGGAGTTTTCTATGGCTACACCTTC.

The chain has TRBV6-2 or TRBV6-3 and TRBJ2-2; possible D gene TRBD2, 5 bases. Per germline, CDR1 MNHEY and CDR2 SVGEGT. The CDR3 loop spans 14 amino acids. Trimming removed 6 bases at V and 3 bases at J, with 11 bases between. DNA for the CDR3: TGTGCCAGCAGGCAACTAGAGGACACCGGGGAGCTGTTTTTT. Translation gives CASRQLEDTGELFF.